The 7 T cell receptor beta chains below all came from one sample that was sequenced in a study of T cells after yellow fever vaccination. TCRdb analysed the 5' RACE reads with MiXCR anew, one entry per CDR3 protein. The sample holds about 400,000 distinct CDR3 sequences, under 14% seen once. The material sequenced was PBMCs, taken on the day of the first yellow fever vaccination. The receptor source for this set is a young man who received the YFV17D yellow fever vaccine.

In its sample, this clonotype was seen a few times. The CDR3 coding sequence is TGTGCCAGCAGCCTAGAGGGGTACAAAGGAAACACCATATATTTT. Translation gives CASSLEGYKGNTIYF. The V gene is TRBV7-3, the J gene TRBJ1-3, with TRBD1 as a possible D gene (5 bases). The V gene lost 5 bases and the J gene lost 4 bases, with 15 bases spanning the gap. This CDR3 has 15 amino acids. Germline V lookup: CDR1 SGHTA, CDR2 FQGTGA.

This clonotype was found many times. The chain is built from TRBV20-1 and TRBJ1-5; the D gene is possibly TRBD1 (5 bases). Germline CDR1 is DFQATT and CDR2 is SNEGSKA (reference sequence). V lost 3 bases and J lost 2, with 23 bases in between. CDR3 length: 18 amino acids. The CDR3 spells CSASPKTGAALGNQPQHF. For the CDR3, the DNA is TGCAGTGCTAGCCCTAAGACCGGGGCGGCCTTAGGCAATCAGCCCCAGCATTTT.

The chain links TRBV5-1 to TRBJ2-5, with 7 bases that match TRBD1. After removal of 3 bases from V and 3 bases from J, the junction contained 5 bases not matched to a gene. The germline CDR1 and CDR2 sequences are SGHRS and YFSETQ. The CDR3 has 14 amino acids. The CDR3 is CASSSTDREETQYF. As DNA, the CDR3 is TGCGCCAGCAGCTCAACTGACAGGGAAGAGACCCAGTACTTC.

This clonotype was observed a few times. The genes are TRBV6-7 and TRBJ2-2, with a possible D match to TRBD2 (5 bases). TRBV6-7 is given ORF status, its function remaining uncertain. Trimming shortened V by 7 bases and J by 0 bases, and 21 bases separated the two germline ends. This CDR3 has 18 amino acids. The CDR3 nucleotides are TGTGCCAGCACCCCACCATGGGAGTCCGGGGCGAACACCGGGGAGCTGTTTTTT. Protein product: CASTPPWESGANTGELFF.

CDR3 loop: CASSQLGGRGDTQYF. The CDR3 nucleotides read TGTGCCAGCAGCCAACTAGGGGGCCGGGGAGATACGCAGTATTTT. This rearrangement joins TRBV7-3 to TRBJ2-3; TRBD1 aligns across 7 bases. The J segment lost 5 bases and the V segment lost 5 bases, leaving 10 bases of the junction unmatched. CDR1 and CDR2 from the germline V gene are SGHTA and FQGTGA. This CDR3 spans 15 amino acids.

J is TRBJ2-1 and V is TRBV4-1; no clear D. Looked up from germline, CDR1 is MGHRA and CDR2 is YSYEKL. V dropped 1 base and J dropped 7 bases, with 8 bases sitting between them. The CDR3 extends over 13 amino acids. For the CDR3, the DNA is TGCGCCAGCAGCCAAGTGTTAGGGAATGAGCAGTTCTTC. Translating it yields CASSQVLGNEQFF.

The chain has TRBV7-2 and TRBJ2-7; D is unclear. Trimming removed 1 base at V and 7 bases at J, with 14 bases between. CDR1 is SGHTA, CDR2 FQGNSA, per germline. The CDR3 sequence is 14 residues long. CDR3 in DNA: TGTGCCAGCAGCTTAGGGGTTGGGCCGAGGGAGCAGTACTTC. Protein product: CASSLGVGPREQYF. Drawing the rest from reference TRBV7-2 and TRBJ2-7, the complete variable domain is GAGVSQSPSNKVTEKGKDVELRCDPISGHTALYWYRQSLGQGLEFLIYFQGNSAPDKSGLPSDRFSAERTGGSVSTLTIQRTQQEDSAVYLCASSLGVGPREQYFGPGTRLTVT.